This TCR beta chain comes out of a study of identifying expanded T cells in peripheral blood. The V and J ends lost 3 bases and 1 base, in that order; junction bases with no gene match: 2. The CDR3 is 15 residues long. The germline V gene has CDR1 ENHRY and CDR2 SYGVKD. Study-wide findings and caveats: Clone count variance between roughly 2-week samples rose with total template count.

Remarks on this clone: The antigen is undetermined.

Sequenced by immunoSEQ multiplex PCR; TCRdb stores in-frame clones only, minus some. The sample has some 76,000 clones; roughly 88% are singletons. The source material was blood. This receptor was obtained from a person between 18 and 70 years old in good health. The chain links TRBV10-3 to TRBJ2-3; 9 bases agree with TRBD2. Here the CDR3 DNA reads TGTGCCATCAGTGATGAGCGGGGGGGCACAGATACGCAGTATTTT. Its translation: CAISDERGGTDTQYF.